The 17 T cell receptor beta chains presented below share a single source sample, sequenced in a study of T cells in Graves' hyperthyroidism and ophthalmopathy. Amplification of TCR beta CDR3 regions used RNA as the template. Initially, a first-round RT-PCR of the TCR CDR3 employed the HTBI primer set. TCRdb independently ran MiXCR on the multiplex PCR reads; one entry per CDR3 protein. The sample holds under 400,000 distinct CDR3 sequences, 15% seen once. The source material was blood. Receptor source: a woman aged 60-70 years with Graves' ophthalmopathy.

The chain is built from TRBV7-9 and TRBJ1-2, with 8 bases fitting TRBD1. Germline trimming cut 6 bases from V and 6 bases from J; bases unmatched to any gene: 6. This CDR3 spans 13 amino acids. Germline V gene sequence: CDR1 SEHNR, CDR2 FQNEAQ (reference sequence). DNA for the CDR3: TGTGCCAGCAGACCCTCAGGGGGCCATGGCTACACCTTC. As protein: CASRPSGGHGYTF.

This clonotype was picked up many times. The V call is TRBV4-1, the J call TRBJ1-5, with 8 bases aligning to TRBD1. Germline V CDR1 and CDR2: MGHRA, YSYEKL. This CDR3 region has 15 residues. V was clipped by 7 bases and J by 0 bases; unmatched bases: 5. CDR3 DNA: TGCGCCAGCAAACAGGGGGTGTTTAGCAATCAGCCCCAGCATTTT. It yields the protein CASKQGVFSNQPQHF.

This clonotype was found many times. The chain has TRBV19 and TRBJ1-1, with 8 bases identical to TRBD1. The CDR3 length is 14 residues. The J segment lost 4 bases and the V segment lost 4 bases, leaving 5 bases of the junction unmatched. Per the germline V gene, CDR1 is LNHDA and CDR2 is SQIVND (reference sequence). CDR3 in amino acids: CASSTGGGVTEAFF. CDR3 sequence (DNA): TGTGCCAGTAGTACAGGGGGCGGGGTCACTGAAGCTTTCTTT.

The chain uses TRBV3-1 and TRBJ2-3, with TRBD2 matching over 11 bases. The CDR3 has 16 residues. V shed 4 bases and J 4 bases; nucleotides not matched to a gene: 7. Germline V gives CDR1 LGHDT, CDR2 YNNKEL (reference sequence). In DNA, the CDR3 is TGTGCCAGCAGCCTAGGACTAGCGGGTCTCGCAGATACGCAGTATTTT. It translates to CASSLGLAGLADTQYF.

The V and J genes are TRBV10-1 and TRBJ2-1, with TRBD2 matching over 10 bases. The germline CDR1 and CDR2 sequences are WNHNN and SYGVQD (reference sequence). J gave up 9 bases and V 7 bases, and 9 bases lay outside the gene matches. The CDR3 is made up of 14 amino acids. The CDR3 nucleotides are TGCGCCAGCATGTCTAGCGGGAGCAACGGTGAGCAGTTCTTC. This sequence encodes CASMSSGSNGEQFF.

This clonotype was counted ten times or more. V is TRBV5-8 and J is TRBJ1-5; perhaps TRBD1 as D (5 bases). The germline V gene has CDR1 SGHTS and CDR2 YDEGEE. Trimming took off 0 bases at V and 6 bases at J, with 10 bases between the two ends. There are 14 residues in the CDR3. This CDR3 reads CASSLERGGQPQHF. CDR3 nucleotide sequence: TGTGCCAGCAGCTTGGAACGGGGGGGTCAGCCCCAGCATTTT.

Many counts were recorded for this clonotype. The V and J genes are TRBV7-8 and TRBJ2-1; no clear D gene. The CDR3 spans 15 residues. CDR1 SGHVS and CDR2 FQNEAQ come from the germline V gene. The V gene lost 1 base and the J gene lost 2 bases, with 9 bases spanning the gap. The CDR3 DNA reads TGTGCCAGCAGCTTAGGGCCCAGTCCCTACAATGAGCAGTTCTTC. Amino acid sequence: CASSLGPSPYNEQFF.

This clonotype was recorded many times. The chain employs TRBV29-1 and TRBJ2-1, with D perhaps matching TRBD1 or TRBD2 (7 bases each). This CDR3 is 12 amino acids long. The V end lost 6 bases, the J end lost 7 bases, and 13 bases lay between the germline ends. Per the germline V gene, CDR1 is SQVTM and CDR2 is ANQGSEA. CDR3 nucleotides: TGCAGCGTGCGACAGGGAGGGAATGAGCAGTTCTTC. Translating it yields CSVRQGGNEQFF.

This clonotype was detected a few times. The chain joins TRBV11-2 to TRBJ2-2; TRBD2 aligns across 7 bases. V lost 5 bases to trimming and J lost 5 bases; unmatched junction nucleotides: 8. This CDR3 has 15 residues. Germline CDR1 is SGHAT and CDR2 is FQNNGV. This chain's CDR3 is CASSNRLAETGELFF. CDR3 bases: TGTGCCAGCAGCAATCGACTAGCAGAGACCGGGGAGCTGTTTTTT.

To note about this clonotype: A much larger clone differs by one base, so this may be a read error. The rearrangement links TRBV4-1 to TRBJ2-1; TRBD1 is a possible D gene (5 bases). The CDR3 has 13 amino acids. V was trimmed by 1 base and J by 11 bases, leaving 12 bases between them. The V gene's germline CDR1 is MGHRA and CDR2 YSYEKL. The CDR3 spells CASSQGAGYKQFF. CDR3 coding DNA: TGCGCCAGCAGCCAAGGGGCAGGGTACAAGCAGTTCTTC.

This clonotype was observed a few times. This chain connects TRBV7-8 to TRBJ1-1; D remains ambiguous. V lost 7 bases to trimming and J lost 1 base, with 10 bases between them. This CDR3 comprises 13 residues. Germline CDR1 reads SGHVS; CDR2 reads FQNEAQ. DNA for the CDR3: TGTGCCAGCATCCTATCCCCGAACACTGAAGCTTTCTTT. As protein: CASILSPNTEAFF.

This clonotype was recorded a few times. The genes are TRBV29-1 and TRBJ2-2, with 10 bases matching TRBD1. V shed 6 bases, J shed 2 bases, and the junction held 0 bases outside the gene matches. The CDR3 is 13 residues long. Germline CDR1 reads SQVTM; CDR2 reads ANQGSEA. The CDR3 protein is CSVTGGNTGELFF. CDR3 nucleotide sequence: TGCAGCGTGACAGGGGGCAACACCGGGGAGCTGTTTTTT.

The chain couples TRBV7-2 to TRBJ2-5; D gene ambiguous. The length of the CDR3 is 14 residues. Germline CDR1 reads SGHTA; CDR2 reads FQGNSA. V was pared by 1 base and J by 1 base, with 7 bases between. DNA for the CDR3: TGTGCCAGCAGCTTAGGAGGCGTCCAAGAGACCCAGTACTTC. As protein: CASSLGGVQETQYF.

J is TRBJ1-5 and V is TRBV6-1; 12 bases match TRBD1. The CDR3 is 14 amino acids. After removal of 6 bases from V and 9 bases from J, the junction contained 6 bases not matched to a gene. CDR1 is MNHNS and CDR2 is SASEGT in the germline V gene. CDR3 region: CASSSGTGGPPQHF. CDR3 nucleotide sequence: TGTGCCAGCAGCTCCGGGACAGGGGGCCCGCCCCAGCATTTT.

Only a few counts were recorded for this clonotype. The CDR3 bases are TGTGCCAGCAGTTTGATCCGGACTGATCCCTTCTTC. Its translation: CASSLIRTDPFF. The chain combines TRBV28 with TRBJ2-1, with D perhaps matching TRBD2 (5 bases). Germline lookup yields CDR1 MDHEN and CDR2 SYDVKM. The V end lost 3 bases, the J end lost 16 bases, and 16 bases lay between the germline ends. This CDR3 contains 12 residues.

Many counts were recorded for this clonotype. This sequence joins TRBV30 and TRBJ1-1; no firm D call. CDR3 length equals 13 residues. Germline V gene data show CDR1 as GTSNPN and CDR2 as SVGIG (reference sequence). The V end was cut by 3 bases, the J end by 4 bases, with 12 bases between. Here the CDR3 DNA reads TGTGCCTGGAGGGAAATGGGTGTCACTGAAGCTTTCTTT. This translates into CAWREMGVTEAFF.

In its sample, this clonotype was seen many times. The chain links TRBV2 to TRBJ1-2, with D perhaps TRBD1 (5 bases). The CDR3 length is 14 residues. With 6 bases removed from V and 11 bases from J, the gap between germline ends came to 22 bases. CDR1 SNHLY and CDR2 FYNNEI come from the germline V gene. CDR3 amino acids: CASRAGDVGSRYTF. The CDR3 nucleotides are TGTGCCAGCAGAGCCGGGGACGTCGGCTCGCGATACACCTTC.